This T cell receptor (beta chain) was observed in a study of blood T cell repertoires in COVID-19. Study-wide background: The United States, Italy and Spain provided the acute and convalescent COVID-19 samples. The cDNA or gDNA used as material had been derived from T cells, B-cell-depleted T cells, or PBMCs.

As handled by the study authors: Amplifying reference gene primers gave estimates of nucleated cell counts. The protocol was immunoSEQ multiplex PCR, while the TCRdb copy is restricted to in-frame clones and leaves out a portion. Clone size and V and J calls were adopted from that table, with D and trimming inferred from the DNA. The table lists around 170,000 clones, 80% to 90% of them singletons. This TCR was recovered from a young man who had recovered from COVID-19. The sample taken for sequencing was peripheral blood.

The CDR3: CASSRDKGNTIYF. For the CDR3, the DNA is TGTGCCAGCAGCCGGGACAAGGGAAACACCATATATTTT. The chain employs TRBV14 and TRBJ1-3, with D tentatively TRBD1 (6 bases). Germline V gene lookup returns CDR1 SGHDN and CDR2 FVKESK. The CDR3 is 13 residues long. Deletions cut 4 bases from V and 4 bases from J, with 8 bases between.